A selection of T cell receptor beta chains follows, all from one sample in a study of shared clonotypes between healthy human individuals. Assay: immunoSEQ multiplex PCR; the TCRdb copy retains only in-frame clones and omits some. The sample includes more than 2,000,000 clones, roughly 93% of them seen just once. The sequencing sample was made of naive CD4+ T cells from PBMCs. Every receptor here comes from a man aged 18-30 years in good health. Some clones in this sample may be carry-over from other donors' samples. CDR3s include the opening cysteine and the closing phenylalanine or tryptophan. Each record gives: V gene, J gene, clone size, D gene, CDR3 DNA, CDR3 protein. D genes are given only for firm matches. Clone size is shown for a subset of rows, as once, few, many or a class of expanded clone.

V gene: TRBV5-1
J gene: TRBJ2-7
clone size: NA
D gene: TRBD2
CDR3 DNA: TGCGCCAGCAGCTCGGGTACGGCGGGAGCTTTTTACGAGCAGTACTTC
CDR3 protein: CASSSGTAGAFYEQYF

V gene: TRBV19
J gene: TRBJ1-2
clone size: NA
D gene: NA
CDR3 DNA: TGTGCCAGTAGAACAGGGAACTATGGCTACACCTTC
CDR3 protein: CASRTGNYGYTF

V gene: TRBV5-1
J gene: TRBJ1-3
clone size: NA
D gene: NA
CDR3 DNA: TGCGCCAGCAGCTTCGGACTTAAGGGAAACACCATATATTTT
CDR3 protein: CASSFGLKGNTIYF

V gene: TRBV7-6
J gene: TRBJ1-5
clone size: NA
D gene: NA
CDR3 DNA: TGTGCCAGCAGCTTAGGGTCGCATAGCAATCAGCCCCAGCATTTT
CDR3 protein: CASSLGSHSNQPQHF

V gene: TRBV5-1
J gene: TRBJ2-1
clone size: NA
D gene: NA
CDR3 DNA: TGCGCCAGCAGCTCCGGTTGGAGCTCCTACAATGAGCAGTTCTTC
CDR3 protein: CASSSGWSSYNEQFF

V gene: TRBV28
J gene: TRBJ2-5
clone size: NA
D gene: NA
CDR3 DNA: TGTGCCAGCAGTTTACTACAGGGTAATCGAGAGACCCAGTACTTC
CDR3 protein: CASSLLQGNRETQYF

V gene: TRBV5-1
J gene: TRBJ1-2
clone size: NA
D gene: NA
CDR3 DNA: TGCGCCAGCAGCTTCGACAGCTATGGCTACACCTTC
CDR3 protein: CASSFDSYGYTF

V gene: TRBV27
J gene: TRBJ2-7
clone size: once
D gene: NA
CDR3 DNA: TGTGCCAGCAGTGCTTACTCACGCTTAGATCCCTACGAGCAGTACTTC
CDR3 protein: CASSAYSRLDPYEQYF

V gene: TRBV27
J gene: TRBJ1-2
clone size: few
D gene: NA
CDR3 DNA: TGTGCCAGCAGTTCCCCTGGAGGGGCATGGGAGGGCTACACCTTC
CDR3 protein: CASSSPGGAWEGYTF

V gene: TRBV6-1
J gene: TRBJ2-7
clone size: NA
D gene: TRBD1
CDR3 DNA: TGTGCCAGCACCGAAGCGGGACAGGGGGGTTCCGAGCAGTACTTC
CDR3 protein: CASTEAGQGGSEQYF

V gene: TRBV27
J gene: TRBJ1-5
clone size: NA
D gene: NA
CDR3 DNA: TGTGCCAGCAGTAACCGGGGGGGGTTGTCGGAGCCCCAGCATTTT
CDR3 protein: CASSNRGGLSEPQHF

V gene: TRBV5-1
J gene: TRBJ2-1
clone size: NA
D gene: TRBD2
CDR3 DNA: TGCGCCAGCAGCTTGGTAGGGCTAGCGGGAGTTAATGAGCAGTTCTTC
CDR3 protein: CASSLVGLAGVNEQFF

V gene: TRBV6-6
J gene: TRBJ1-4
clone size: NA
D gene: NA
CDR3 DNA: TGTGCCAGCAGTGCGACCGACAAAGGGGGAGAAAAACTGTTTTTT
CDR3 protein: CASSATDKGGEKLFF

V gene: TRBV5-1
J gene: TRBJ2-1
clone size: NA
D gene: TRBD2
CDR3 DNA: TGCGCCAGCAGCTTGGGGGGACTATACAATGAGCAGTTCTTC
CDR3 protein: CASSLGGLYNEQFF

V gene: TRBV7-9
J gene: TRBJ2-5
clone size: NA
D gene: NA
CDR3 DNA: TGTGCCAGCAGTTCCGGGACGTCGGTTGGGACCCAGTACTTC
CDR3 protein: CASSSGTSVGTQYF